This T cell receptor (beta chain) was sequenced for a study of T-cell reconstitution after alpha-beta-depleted transplantation in children. This CDR3 spans 14 amino acids. Trimming took off 0 bases at V and 7 bases at J, with 10 bases between the two ends. Germline V gene lookup returns CDR1 LGHNA and CDR2 YSLEER. Study-wide findings and caveats: Diversity of TCRbeta at day 60 was high in some patients, arising from surviving recipient T cells and thymic progenitors. Several hundred graft clones that had expanded were reportedly the source of alpha-beta T cells about two months after transplant. At one year after transplant, newly produced T cells mostly accounted for T-cell counts and diversity.

TCRbeta library construction was performed incorporating unique molecular identifiers. TCRdb reanalysed the PCR reads using MiXCR and keeps one entry per CDR3 protein. The table records hundreds of thousands of distinct CDR3 sequences, 10% of them present only once. This clonotype was seen ten or more times. Antigen unknown. Here the sequenced sample was PBMCs, taken before TCRalphabeta/CD19-depleted stem cell transplant. The V call is TRBV4-3, the J call TRBJ1-5; D possibly corresponds to TRBD1 (5 bases). The source of this sequence is a boy in the first two years of life with acute myeloid leukemia, due to receive a stem cell transplant. CDR3 sequence (DNA): TGCGCCAGCAGCCAAGACGGGGGGACGCAGCCCCAGCATTTT. Encoded protein: CASSQDGGTQPQHF.